These T cell receptor beta chains were read from a single sample in a study of T cell repertoires in cytomegalovirus infection. MiXCR, run by TCRdb on the reads, gives a single entry per CDR3 protein. The table shows around 190,000 distinct CDR3 sequences, with 13% to 15% occurring only once. Sequencing was done on a sample of PBMCs. The receptor source for this set is a human donor in good health (CMV status not recorded). Some clones in this sample may be carry-over from other donors' samples. Each CDR3 is given with its conserved first and last residue. The D gene is left open where the match is weak. Clone size appears in some rows only: once, few, many, or a class for an expanded clone.

d_call j_call v_call clone_size cdr3_aa cdr3_nt
- TRBJ1-1 TRBV6-2/TRBV6-3 - CASSYPGLGNTEAFF TGTGCCAGCAGTTATCCAGGGCTGGGGAACACTGAAGCTTTCTTT
TRBD1 TRBJ2-7 TRBV20-1 few CSASPGQGRGLTSYEQYF TGCAGTGCTAGCCCGGGACAGGGACGGGGACTTACCTCCTACGAGCAGTACTTC
- TRBJ1-2 TRBV2 few CASSVLQKTYGYTF TGTGCCAGCAGTGTCCTCCAGAAGACGTATGGCTACACCTTC
- TRBJ1-5 TRBV6-1 few CASSGSTPGDQPQHF TGTGCCAGCAGTGGTTCAACACCCGGGGATCAGCCCCAGCATTTT
- TRBJ1-4 TRBV15 - CATRPGTNREKLFF TGTGCCACCAGACCGGGGACGAACAGAGAAAAACTGTTTTTT
- TRBJ2-2 TRBV11-2 many CASSLGLRANTGELFF TGTGCCAGCAGCTTAGGTCTCAGGGCGAACACCGGGGAGCTGTTTTTT
- TRBJ2-5 TRBV7-9 many CASSLNRGTQYQETQYF TGTGCCAGCAGCTTAAATCGGGGGACCCAGTACCAAGAGACCCAGTACTTC
- TRBJ1-1 TRBV28 - CASSLLGENTEAFF TGTGCCAGCAGTTTGTTAGGTGAGAACACTGAAGCTTTCTTT
TRBD1 TRBJ1-2 TRBV25-1 - CASIKTGTNYGYTF TGTGCCAGCATAAAGACAGGGACTAACTATGGCTACACCTTC
- TRBJ2-1 TRBV6-2/TRBV6-3 - CASTVQGIGGEQFF TGTGCCAGCACCGTCCAAGGTATAGGGGGTGAGCAGTTCTTC
- TRBJ2-5 TRBV20-1 - CSARDGETAETQYF TGCAGTGCTAGAGATGGGGAGACAGCGGAGACCCAGTACTTC
TRBD2 TRBJ2-1 TRBV7-9 - CASSPQQVPVTSGTFYNEQFF TGTGCCAGCAGCCCCCAACAAGTTCCGGTGACTAGCGGCACTTTCTACAATGAGCAGTTCTTC
- TRBJ2-3 TRBV20-1 - CSAPTVTSTDTQYF TGCAGTGCCCCGACAGTCACGAGCACAGATACGCAGTATTTT
- TRBJ2-7 TRBV7-2 many CASSLALTSSYEQYF TGTGCCAGCAGCTTAGCGCTGACCAGCTCCTACGAGCAGTACTTC
TRBD2 TRBJ2-1 TRBV7-2 - CASSRRTSGSGEQFF TGTGCCAGCAGCCGGCGGACTAGCGGGAGTGGTGAGCAGTTCTTC
- TRBJ1-5 TRBV12-3/TRBV12-4 many CASTPRFGGAGQPQHF TGTGCCAGCACCCCAAGATTTGGGGGGGCAGGTCAGCCCCAGCATTTT
- TRBJ2-7 TRBV15 many CATSRDGAEEGHPLVYEQYF TGTGCCACCAGCAGAGATGGGGCGGAGGAGGGTCATCCCCTCGTCTACGAGCAGTACTTC
- TRBJ1-5 TRBV12-3/TRBV12-4 - CASSPLGWGNQPQHF TGTGCCAGCAGCCCCTTGGGTTGGGGCAATCAGCCCCAGCATTTT
- TRBJ1-1 TRBV7-8 many CASSLEAATLNTEAFF TGTGCCAGCAGCTTAGAGGCGGCGACATTGAACACTGAAGCTTTCTTT
TRBD2 TRBJ2-5 TRBV7-2 many CASSLGGKQETQYF TGTGCCAGCAGCTTGGGAGGGAAACAAGAGACCCAGTACTTC
- TRBJ2-2 TRBV20-1 - CSARHPGGELFF TGCAGTGCTAGGCATCCTGGCGGGGAGCTGTTTTTT
- TRBJ1-1 TRBV7-2 many CASSLGQENTEAFF TGTGCCAGCAGCTTAGGACAGGAGAACACTGAAGCTTTCTTT